Below, 28 T cell receptor beta chains from the same sample are listed, as sequenced in a study of beta chain features in type 1 diabetes (dated by TCRdb to between 2017 and 2018). Their antigens are not known. Results and caveats for the whole study, not just this receptor: In all four CD4+ subsets, TCRB CDR3 length was moderately but significantly shorter in type 1 diabetes patients.

Library preparation was by the immunoSEQ multiplex PCR assay. All of the isolated RNA was reverse transcribed with the High Capacity cDNA Reverse Transcription Kit, so expressed TCRB transcripts were sequenced. The clones in this table, taken by TCRdb from immuneACCESS, are in-frame only. Not every clone is retained; where verified, under half of the shortfall comes from an unresolved V gene, and the cause of the rest is unknown. Here the sample has 200,000 to 300,000 clones; roughly 21% occur a single time. The leading ten clones occupy 0.028% of the sample. The sequenced material came from naive CD4+ T cells from blood. The sample's cell subset or site label, in plain terms: true naive CD4+ T cells. These receptors were taken from a middle-aged woman with type 1 diabetes.

The chain employs TRBV9 and TRBJ2-3; 14 nucleotides agree with TRBD2. The CDR3 loop spans 14 amino acids. After removal of 9 bases from V and 5 bases from J, the junction contained 5 bases not matched to a gene. CDR1 and CDR2 (germline): SGDLS, YYNGEE. The CDR3 DNA reads TGTGCCATCGGGACTAGCGGGAGTAGAGATACGCAGTATTTT. Protein product: CAIGTSGSRDTQYF.

This sequence joins TRBV20-1 and TRBJ2-5; 10 nucleotides line up with TRBD2. Per the germline V gene, CDR1 is DFQATT and CDR2 is SNEGSKA (reference sequence). CDR3 length equals 11 residues. The CDR3 DNA follows: TGCACCAGCGGGGGGGCGGAGACCCAGTACTTC. Its translation: CTSGGAETQYF.

This clone was detected a few times. The chain recombines TRBV15 with TRBJ2-4; 7 bases are a match to TRBD1. Trimming took 8 bases from V and 6 from J; bases not matched to a gene: 7. Per germline, CDR1 LNHNV and CDR2 YYDKDF (reference sequence). The length of the CDR3 is 13 residues. The CDR3 reads CATGRDRVNIQYF. DNA for the CDR3: TGTGCCACCGGACGGGACAGAGTAAACATTCAGTACTTC.

CDR3 coding DNA: TGTGCCAGCAGTCCCGGGATGGGTTACGAGCAGTACTTC. As protein: CASSPGMGYEQYF. The chain carries TRBV7-9 and TRBJ2-7; TRBD2 is a possible D gene (5 bases). CDR3 size: 13 residues. The germline CDR1 and CDR2 sequences are SEHNR and FQNEAQ (reference sequence). Trimming took off 6 bases at V and 4 bases at J, with 13 bases between the two ends.

This clone was seen a handful of times. V and J are TRBV9 and TRBJ1-2; D not resolved. Germline V gene lookup returns CDR1 SGDLS and CDR2 YYNGEE. V was pared by 0 bases and J by 0 bases, with 6 bases between. CDR3 length: 14 amino acids. CDR3 sequence: CASSVGRANYGYTF. CDR3 bases: TGTGCCAGCAGCGTAGGGAGAGCTAACTATGGCTACACCTTC.

A few counts support this clone. The V and J genes are TRBV2 and TRBJ2-3; TRBD2 might be the D (6 bases). The germline V and J ends were trimmed by 7 bases and 6 bases, with 8 bases remaining between them. The CDR3 is 11 amino acids. In germline, CDR1 is SNHLY, CDR2 FYNNEI. The CDR3 loop reads CASMGRDTQYF. The CDR3 nucleotides read TGTGCCAGCATGGGGAGGGATACGCAGTATTTT.

This clone was counted a few times. Other DNA variants within this sample encode the same CDR3. The J gene is TRBJ2-5, the V gene TRBV4-3; TRBD1 matches at 8 bases. Trimming cost V 3 bases and J 4 bases; bases outside gene matches: 1. CDR1 and CDR2 from the germline V gene are LGHNA and YSLEER. This CDR3 has 13 residues. The CDR3 protein is CASSQGQVETQYF. CDR3 DNA: TGCGCCAGCAGCCAGGGACAGGTAGAGACCCAGTACTTC.

A note on this clone: This specimen includes other DNA sequences encoding the same CDR3. This chain connects TRBV7-2 to TRBJ2-5, with D uncertain. The CDR3 spans 12 residues. The V end lost 1 base, the J end lost 4 bases, and 4 bases lay between the germline ends. Germline CDR1 and CDR2: SGHTA and FQGNSA. CDR3 nucleotide sequence: TGTGCCAGCAGCTTAGATCGAGAGACCCAGTACTTC. As protein: CASSLDRETQYF.

The table lists this clone with a few counts. The V gene is TRBV4-3, the J gene TRBJ1-2, with TRBD1 matching over 8 bases. The CDR3 length is 15 residues. Germline V CDR1 and CDR2: LGHNA, YSLEER. J gave up 1 base and V 6 bases, and 7 bases lay outside the gene matches. This CDR3 reads CASRPGTGLNYGYTF. CDR3 coding DNA: TGCGCCAGCAGACCTGGGACAGGACTTAACTATGGCTACACCTTC.

Only a few counts were recorded for this clone. The chain uses TRBV5-4 and TRBJ1-4; 7 nucleotides line up with TRBD1. With V trimmed by 3 bases and J by 7 bases, 9 bases remained unmatched. Germline V gene lookup returns CDR1 SGHNT and CDR2 YYREEE (reference sequence). The CDR3 runs to 15 residues. The CDR3: CASSSPQGGSEKLFF. The CDR3 DNA sequence: TGTGCCAGCAGCTCGCCGCAGGGGGGCAGTGAAAAACTGTTTTTT. Filled out from reference TRBV5-4 and TRBJ1-4, the complete variable domain reads ETGVTQSPTHLIKTRGQQVTLRCSSQSGHNTVSWYQQALGQGPQFIFQYYREEENGRGNFPPRFSGLQFPNYSSELNVNALELDDSALYLCASSSPQGGSEKLFFGSGTQLSVL.

V is TRBV29-1 and J is TRBJ2-5, with TRBD1 as a possible D gene (5 bases). CDR3 length: 14 amino acids. Between the trimmed V and J ends, which lost 3 bases and 5 bases, there was a span of 16 bases. Germline CDR1 and CDR2: SQVTM and ANQGSEA. CDR3 sequence: CSVEDTGLSETQYF. CDR3 bases: TGCAGCGTTGAGGACACAGGTCTTTCCGAGACCCAGTACTTC.

This clone was observed a handful of times. The same CDR3 also results from other DNA sequences found in this sample. The rearrangement links TRBV5-1 to TRBJ2-7, with 7 bases aligning to TRBD1. The CDR3 spans 12 residues. The germline gives CDR1 SGHRS, CDR2 YFSETQ. V lost 4 bases to trimming and J lost 5 bases; unmatched junction nucleotides: 3. CDR3 sequence reads: CASSPDRDEQYF. The CDR3 nucleotides are TGCGCCAGCAGCCCCGACAGGGACGAGCAGTACTTC.

The chain links TRBV28 to TRBJ2-7, with a weak D call TRBD2 (6 bases). The CDR3 is 15 residues long. Per the germline V gene, CDR1 is MDHEN and CDR2 is SYDVKM. V lost 3 bases and J lost 7, with 19 bases in between. The CDR3 nucleotides are TGTGCCAGCAGTTTTGATCCCCGGGAGTCCCATGAGCAGTACTTC. It yields the protein CASSFDPRESHEQYF.

This clone has only a few counts. V is TRBV23-1 and J is TRBJ2-6; a weak D match, TRBD1 (6 bases). TRBV23-1 is designated an ORF whose function remains uncertain. V dropped 4 bases and J dropped 0 bases, with 25 bases sitting between them. The CDR3 has 21 amino acids. The chain's CDR3 is CASSLPPGTKKWYSGANVLTF. CDR3 in DNA: TGCGCCAGCAGTCTCCCCCCTGGGACAAAAAAGTGGTACTCTGGGGCCAACGTCCTGACTTTC.

V and J are TRBV11-3 and TRBJ2-1; TRBD1 is a possible D gene (6 bases). The germline CDR1 and CDR2 sequences are SGHNT and YENEEA. The CDR3 runs to 14 residues. Trimming took 3 bases from V and 4 from J, leaving 10 bases between them. The CDR3 DNA sequence: TGTGCCAGCAGCTTCAGGCAGGGGTACAATGAGCAGTTCTTC. Translation gives CASSFRQGYNEQFF.

This clone occurred a few times. The chain combines TRBV7-9 with TRBJ2-3; 11 bases match TRBD2. The CDR3 consists of 13 residues. Germline values: CDR1 SEHNR, CDR2 FQNEAQ (reference sequence). Unmatched junction bases numbered 3, after V lost 2 bases and J lost 11 bases. The CDR3 sequence: CASSLTSGSEQYF. CDR3 DNA: TGTGCCAGCAGCTTAACTAGCGGGAGTGAGCAGTATTTT.

The chain employs TRBV29-1 and TRBJ1-1, with TRBD1 matching 7 bases. The CDR3 consists of 13 residues. J gave up 0 bases and V 7 bases, and 5 bases lay outside the gene matches. In germline, CDR1 is SQVTM, CDR2 ANQGSEA. This CDR3 reads CSAMTGLNTEAFF. CDR3 in DNA: TGCAGCGCCATGACAGGGTTGAACACTGAAGCTTTCTTT.

The rearrangement joins TRBV7-2 to TRBJ2-7; D gene unclear. Per the germline V gene, CDR1 is SGHTA and CDR2 is FQGNSA. The CDR3 consists of 14 residues. V was pared by 3 bases and J by 3 bases, with 12 bases between. For the CDR3, the DNA is TGTGCCAGCAGCTTGGCCAGGATCAGCTACGAGCAGTACTTC. It yields the protein CASSLARISYEQYF. The complete variable domain, with remaining parts taken from reference TRBV7-2 and TRBJ2-7, reads GAGVSQSPSNKVTEKGKDVELRCDPISGHTALYWYRQSLGQGLEFLIYFQGNSAPDKSGLPSDRFSAERTGGSVSTLTIQRTQQEDSAVYLCASSLARISYEQYFGPGTRLTVT.

In its sample, this clone was seen a few times. The V gene is TRBV6-6, the J gene TRBJ1-2, with D unresolved. Germline values: CDR1 MNHNY, CDR2 SVGAGI (reference sequence). The CDR3 consists of 13 residues. V was shortened by 2 bases and J by 4 bases, with 8 bases between the two germline ends. The CDR3 DNA reads as TGTGCCAGCAGTTACGAGCCAATCTATGGCTACACCTTC. It codes for CASSYEPIYGYTF.

There are a few counts of this clone. The CDR3 coding sequence is TGTGCCAGCAGCCATGGATTGGCGGCCTCCTACGAGCAGTACTTC. This sequence encodes CASSHGLAASYEQYF. The chain joins TRBV14 to TRBJ2-7; D is ambiguous. Germline V gives CDR1 SGHDN, CDR2 FVKESK. The V gene lost 3 bases and the J gene lost 0 bases, with 12 bases spanning the gap. CDR3 length: 15 residues.

The chain recombines TRBV9 with TRBJ2-1, with 7 bases lining up with TRBD2. Germline-derived CDR1 and CDR2 are SGDLS and YYNGEE. V dropped 0 bases and J dropped 4; count of bases not matched to a gene: 16. CDR3 size: 19 residues. CDR3 nucleotides: TGTGCCAGCAGCGTAGGGGGGGAGGGGAGGTCGGAAGTGTACAATGAGCAGTTCTTC. Its translation is CASSVGGEGRSEVYNEQFF.

The table lists this clone with a few counts. The chain carries TRBV2 and TRBJ1-5; 9 bases are shared with TRBD1. CDR3 size: 15 residues. V lost 5 bases and J lost 1; bases outside the gene matches: 3. Germline V gives CDR1 SNHLY, CDR2 FYNNEI. CDR3 region: CASSRQGESNQPQHF. The CDR3 coding sequence is TGTGCCAGCAGTAGACAGGGGGAAAGCAATCAGCCCCAGCATTTT.

This sequence joins TRBV18 and TRBJ2-7; maybe TRBD1 (5 bases). Germline values: CDR1 KGHSH, CDR2 LQKENI. The CDR3 covers 15 residues. The V end was cut by 3 bases, the J end by 0 bases, with 12 bases between. The CDR3 protein is CASSPSGHDSYEQYF. The CDR3 region has the DNA TGTGCCAGCTCACCCTCCGGACATGACTCCTACGAGCAGTACTTC.

With respect to this clone: This CDR3 is also generated by other DNA sequences in the sample. In DNA form, the CDR3 reads TGTGCCTGGAGTGCAGGGGGCAATCAGCCCCAGCATTTT. Amino acid sequence: CAWSAGGNQPQHF. The V call is TRBV30, the J call TRBJ1-5, with D perhaps matching TRBD1 (6 bases). CDR1 and CDR2 (germline): GTSNPN, SVGIG (reference sequence). The CDR3 runs 13 residues. Trimming pared 1 base from V and 2 bases from J, leaving 6 bases between.

This clone was counted between two and nine times. J is TRBJ1-2 and V is TRBV6-5; 8 bases align to TRBD1. CDR1 and CDR2 (germline): MNHEY, SVGAGI. The trim removed 6 bases at V and 6 bases at J, leaving 9 bases unmatched. The CDR3 has 14 amino acids. CDR3 coding DNA: TGTGCCAGCAGCAGGGGGCTACGGCTGAATGGCTACACCTTC. Protein: CASSRGLRLNGYTF.

Here the CDR3 DNA reads TGTGCCAGCAGCCAGAGTGGCAGACATAACTATGGCTACACCTTC. Translation: CASSQSGRHNYGYTF. The chain couples TRBV9 to TRBJ1-2; D uncertain. The CDR3 covers 15 residues. Germline lookup yields CDR1 SGDLS and CDR2 YYNGEE. V was trimmed by 4 bases and J by 1 base, leaving 14 bases between them.

The chain links TRBV9 to TRBJ2-1; D gene unclear. Germline CDR1 and CDR2: SGDLS and YYNGEE. The CDR3 covers 14 residues. V was clipped by 2 bases and J by 7 bases, with 13 bases between them. The CDR3 sequence: CASSVAVERNEQFF. The DNA for the CDR3 is TGTGCCAGCAGCGTGGCGGTTGAGAGGAATGAGCAGTTCTTC.

There are a few counts of this clone. The V call is TRBV27, the J call TRBJ1-1; TRBD1 aligns across 9 bases. This CDR3 contains 13 residues. Trimming removed 5 bases from V and 4 bases from J; junction bases left unmatched: 2. The V gene's germline CDR1 is MNHEY and CDR2 SMNVEV (reference sequence). For the CDR3, the DNA is TGTGCCAGCAGTCCGGACAGGGGCACTGAAGCTTTCTTT. It specifies CASSPDRGTEAFF.